The table lists the clone carrying this T cell receptor beta chain with many counts. The data were taken from a study of blood T cells in healthy people across ages. At the level of the study: For every two T cells, template switching captured about one barcoded beta molecule.

A J-beta primer mix and a sample-barcoded 5' primer were used in a second PCR of about 7 to 12 cycles. Paired-end reads containing CDR3 totaled no fewer than 2.5 million for each sample. TCRdb called the 5' RACE reads again in MiXCR, with one record for every CDR3 protein. The data show approximately 1,100,000 distinct CDR3 sequences, around 45% seen once. CDR3 length: 16 residues. Germline V gives CDR1 SGDLS, CDR2 YYNGEE. The J segment lost 3 bases and the V segment lost 3 bases, leaving 7 bases of the junction unmatched. Sequences were obtained from blood. This chain uses TRBV9 with TRBJ2-5; 11 bases fit TRBD2. This receptor was obtained from a woman aged 55-69 years in good health. This chain's CDR3 is CASSAPLAGGEETQYF. In DNA form, the CDR3 reads TGTGCCAGCAGCGCCCCTTTAGCGGGAGGGGAAGAGACCCAGTACTTC.